The clone carrying this T cell receptor beta chain was found a few times. Its antigen is unknown. The entirety of the isolated RNA underwent reverse transcription, so expressed TCRB transcripts were sequenced. Clones were read by immunoSEQ multiplex PCR, and TCRdb kept only the in-frame ones, dropping some. The sample shows fewer than 900,000 clones, roughly 15% of them seen only once. On average, the one heparinised blood draw given by each donor was approximately 100 mL. The data are from a study of beta chain features in type 1 diabetes. General study results and limits: HLA effects on TCRB rearrangement stayed unresolved here.

From germline, CDR1 is SGDLS and CDR2 YYNGEE. The CDR3 runs to 14 residues. V was shortened by 3 bases and J by 6 bases, with 14 bases between the two germline ends. V and J are TRBV9 and TRBJ2-3; D is unclear. This clonotype was obtained from a woman younger than 35 in good health. The specimen sequenced was naive CD4+ T cells from blood. As DNA, the CDR3 is TGTGCCAGCAGCGCCCAGACCTGGGCGGATACGCAGTATTTT. Its translation: CASSAQTWADTQYF. Based on the CDR3 plus reference TRBV9 and TRBJ2-3, the full variable domain is DSGVTQTPKHLITATGQRVTLRCSPRSGDLSVYWYQQSLDQGLQFLIQYYNGEERAKGNILERFSAQQFPDLHSELNLSSLELGDSALYFCASSAQTWADTQYFGPGTRLTVL.